This T cell receptor (beta chain) was profiled in a study of blood T cells in healthy people across ages. Study conclusions and caveats: Diversity of TCR beta per million T cells declined in a roughly linear way with age. There was a strong correlation between TCR beta diversity and naive T cell percentage. PBMC samples, being unsorted, prevented any conclusive comparison of naive and antigen-experienced cells.

In its sample, this clonotype was seen a few times. What it binds is not known. Next came a second PCR, run for about 7 to 12 cycles, which used a sample-barcoded 5' primer along with a J-beta primer mix. In TCRdb, the 5' RACE reads were re-called with MiXCR into one record per CDR3 protein. The table has about 1 million distinct CDR3 sequences, around 45% seen once. Drawn from each donor were about 9 milliliters of peripheral blood. Germline V CDR1 and CDR2: KGHDR, SFDVKD. The CDR3 spans 12 residues. Trimming stripped 4 bases from V and 10 bases from J, with 10 bases between. The sequenced material came from blood. The chain joins TRBV24-1 to TRBJ2-1, with D perhaps matching TRBD1 or TRBD2 (5 bases each). The receptor comes from a woman in her fifties or sixties in good health. CDR3 sequence: CATSDPRGEQFF. CDR3 in DNA: TGTGCCACCAGTGACCCCCGGGGCGAGCAGTTCTTC.